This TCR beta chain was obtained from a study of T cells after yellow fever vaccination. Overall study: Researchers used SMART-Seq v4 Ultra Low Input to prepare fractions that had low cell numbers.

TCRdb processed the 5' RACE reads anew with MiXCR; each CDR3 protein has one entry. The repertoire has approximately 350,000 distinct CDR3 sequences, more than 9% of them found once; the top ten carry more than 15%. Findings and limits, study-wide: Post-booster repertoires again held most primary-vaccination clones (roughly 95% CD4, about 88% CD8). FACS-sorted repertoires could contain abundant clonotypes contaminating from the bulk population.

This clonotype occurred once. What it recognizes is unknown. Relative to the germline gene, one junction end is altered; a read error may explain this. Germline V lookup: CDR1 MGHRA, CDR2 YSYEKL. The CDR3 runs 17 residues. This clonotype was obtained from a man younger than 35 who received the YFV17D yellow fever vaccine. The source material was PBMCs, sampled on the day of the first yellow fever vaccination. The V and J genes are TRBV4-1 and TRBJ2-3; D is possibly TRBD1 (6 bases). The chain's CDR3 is CAGSPIIARGSTDTQYF. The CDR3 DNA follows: TGCGCCGGCAGCCCTATCATCGCTAGGGGGAGCACAGATACGCAGTATTTT.